This TCR beta chain comes out of a study of early T cells in non-severe SARS-CoV-2 infection. V gave up 5 bases and J gave up 5 bases, with 9 bases separating them. Germline assignment: CDR1 MDHEN and CDR2 SYDVKM. This CDR3 is 12 amino acids long. TCRdb recomputed calls from the 5' RACE reads with MiXCR, one row per CDR3 protein. The sample has around 32,000 distinct CDR3 sequences; approximately 6% are singletons. Study findings and constraints: A preference for anti-spike CD8 responses marked VDJdb matching, which missed private and CD4 specificities.

This clonotype was detected ten times or more. The target antigen is unknown. This receptor was identified in an adult who was a healthcare worker with PCR-confirmed SARS-CoV-2 infection or an uninfected control (not recorded which). This chain uses TRBV28 with TRBJ2-5, with no clear D. Sequenced input: whole blood. CDR3 sequence reads: CASSVAAETQYF. In DNA, the CDR3 is TGTGCCAGCAGTGTCGCAGCGGAGACCCAGTACTTC.